A single sample is the source of the 31 T cell receptor beta chains below, sequenced in a study of T cell responses to AZD1222 COVID-19 vaccine (dated by TCRdb to about 2021). The time point label here, explained by the study, means: about 28 days (+/-7) after the second vaccine dose. The library was built by means of the immunoSEQ multiplex PCR assay. The table was pulled from immuneACCESS by TCRdb, which kept in-frame rearrangements only. Such tables lose some clones; where checked, under half of the loss comes from unresolved V genes, and the rest has no known cause. Here the sample has roughly 100,000 clones; about nine tenths occur a single time. In total, the top ten clones hold 6.5% to 10% of the sample. The sample in question was peripheral blood, obtained 28 days after the second AZD1222 dose. These receptors originate from an adult who received the AZD1222 COVID-19 vaccine.

The rearrangement links TRBV11-2 to TRBJ2-7, with D maybe TRBD1 (6 bases). CDR3 length equals 16 residues. Germline V CDR1 and CDR2: SGHAT, FQNNGV. V was clipped by 4 bases and J by 0 bases, with 16 bases between them. CDR3 coding DNA: TGTGCCAGCAGCTCATTGACAGGCTTAAGCTCCTACGAGCAGTACTTC. Residues: CASSSLTGLSSYEQYF.

The chain joins TRBV5-1 to TRBJ2-7; 9 bases are shared with TRBD2. The V segment lost 5 bases and the J segment 4 bases; nucleotides outside the gene matches: 7. The germline CDR1 and CDR2 sequences are SGHRS and YFSETQ. The CDR3 contains 14 residues. CDR3 protein: CASSLAGASYEQYF. The CDR3 DNA reads TGCGCCAGCAGTTTAGCGGGGGCCTCATACGAGCAGTACTTC.

The chain links TRBV24-1 to TRBJ2-4; no definite D call. The CDR3 extends over 15 amino acids. Trimming shortened V by 2 bases and J by 9 bases, and 16 bases separated the two germline ends. Germline V CDR1 and CDR2: KGHDR, SFDVKD. The CDR3 loop is CATSDSRRTSGIQYF. The CDR3 DNA is TGTGCCACCAGTGATTCTCGGAGAACTTCGGGCATTCAGTACTTC.

The V gene is TRBV2, the J gene TRBJ1-1; the match to TRBD1 covers 7 bases. The germline V gene encodes CDR1 SNHLY and CDR2 FYNNEI. The CDR3 length is 14 residues. V lost 2 bases, J lost 6 bases, and 6 bases stayed unmatched. The CDR3 reads CASSEWDSMAEAFF. The CDR3 coding sequence is TGTGCCAGCAGTGAATGGGACAGCATGGCTGAAGCTTTCTTT.

J is TRBJ2-7 and V is TRBV7-2; 7 bases align to TRBD1. The CDR3 extends over 16 amino acids. V gave up 5 bases and J gave up 0 bases; unmatched junction bases: 10. Germline V gives CDR1 SGHTA, CDR2 FQGNSA. The CDR3 loop reads CASSARGSGLSYEQYF. CDR3 bases: TGTGCCAGCAGCGCCAGGGGGAGCGGACTCTCCTACGAGCAGTACTTC.

This chain connects TRBV7-8 to TRBJ2-2; no reliable D call. The CDR3 consists of 15 residues. Trimming took off 3 bases at V and 0 bases at J, with 8 bases between the two ends. Germline CDR1 reads SGHVS; CDR2 reads FQNEAQ. The CDR3 sequence: CASSLSLTNTGELFF. As DNA, the CDR3 is TGTGCCAGCAGCTTGTCGCTAACGAACACCGGGGAGCTGTTTTTT.

The chain links TRBV5-1 to TRBJ1-6; D gene ambiguous. CDR3 size: 15 residues. CDR1 SGHRS and CDR2 YFSETQ come from the germline V gene. V was pared by 3 bases and J by 5 bases, with 12 bases between. The CDR3 coding sequence is TGCGCCAGCAGCTGGCAGACGGAAGATAATTCACCCCTCCACTTT. Translating it yields CASSWQTEDNSPLHF.

The genes are TRBV14 and TRBJ2-3, with a weak D call TRBD2 (5 bases). The V end was cut by 2 bases, the J end by 1 base, with 13 bases between. The CDR3 runs 16 residues. CDR1 is SGHDN and CDR2 is FVKESK in the germline V gene. The CDR3 reads CASSQLRAGGTDTQYF. For the CDR3, the DNA is TGTGCCAGCAGCCAACTAAGGGCCGGGGGCACAGATACGCAGTATTTT.

This rearrangement joins TRBV3-1 (or the pseudogene TRBV3-2) to TRBJ2-7; D is undetermined. This CDR3 has 14 amino acids. Germline V gives CDR1 LGHDT, CDR2 YNNKEL (reference sequence). V was trimmed by 3 bases and J by 2 bases, leaving 11 bases between them. Here the CDR3 DNA reads TGTGCCAGCAGCCAGAGGTGCGGAACCTACGAGCAGTACTTC. Translating it yields CASSQRCGTYEQYF.

This chain uses TRBV5-1 with TRBJ2-7, with D hard to call. V was pared by 0 bases and J by 3 bases, with 10 bases between. Germline assignment: CDR1 SGHRS and CDR2 YFSETQ. The CDR3 runs to 14 residues. Written as DNA, the CDR3 is TGCGCCAGCAGCTTGGCCGGCCCAAACTACGAGCAGTACTTC. It is translated as CASSLAGPNYEQYF.

CDR3 coding DNA: TGTGCCAGCAGTGAAGACACACTCGGAAGCAATCAGCCCCAGCATTTT. It yields the protein CASSEDTLGSNQPQHF. V and J are TRBV28 and TRBJ1-5; no firm D call. V lost 5 bases to trimming and J lost 1 base, with 15 bases between them. The germline gives CDR1 MDHEN, CDR2 SYDVKM. This CDR3 spans 16 amino acids.

The chain recombines TRBV2 with TRBJ2-3; D not resolved. The V gene's germline CDR1 is SNHLY and CDR2 FYNNEI. The CDR3 runs to 11 residues. V shed 4 bases and J shed 4 bases, with 3 bases lying between them. This chain's CDR3 is CASSAADTQYF. For the CDR3, the DNA is TGTGCCAGCAGTGCGGCAGATACGCAGTATTTT.

CDR3 sequence reads: CATSRGTGETYNEQFF. The CDR3 nucleotides read TGTGCCACCAGCAGAGGAACAGGAGAGACTTACAATGAGCAGTTCTTC. The chain uses TRBV15 and TRBJ2-1, with D tentatively TRBD1 (5 bases). CDR3 length: 16 amino acids. Germline V gene lookup returns CDR1 LNHNV and CDR2 YYDKDF (reference sequence). Trimming took off 1 base at V and 4 bases at J, with 14 bases between the two ends.

CDR3: CASSFYTGELFF. DNA for the CDR3: TGCGCCAGCAGCTTTTACACCGGGGAGCTGTTTTTT. This rearrangement joins TRBV5-1 to TRBJ2-2; D remains ambiguous. Germline V gene lookup returns CDR1 SGHRS and CDR2 YFSETQ. With 2 bases removed from V and 3 bases from J, the gap between germline ends came to 2 bases. This CDR3 spans 12 amino acids.

The chain has TRBV19 and TRBJ2-7, with TRBD2 matching over 7 bases. The V segment lost 5 bases and the J segment 4 bases; nucleotides outside the gene matches: 5. The CDR3 totals 13 residues. Germline V gives CDR1 LNHDA, CDR2 SQIVND (reference sequence). The CDR3 DNA follows: TGTGCCAGTAGTCGGGGGGAAGGGTACGAGCAGTACTTC. The encoded protein is CASSRGEGYEQYF.

In this sample, this clone turned up a few times. J is TRBJ1-5 and V is TRBV6-4; D may be TRBD1 (6 bases). This CDR3 is built from 16 residues. V was pared by 2 bases and J by 0 bases, with 11 bases between. Germline CDR1 is MRHNA and CDR2 is SNTAGT. DNA of the CDR3: TGTGCCAGCAGTGACGGCGGACAGTTTAGCAATCAGCCCCAGCATTTT. This sequence encodes CASSDGGQFSNQPQHF.

This chain links TRBV5-1 with TRBJ1-3; no reliable D call. The CDR3 is made up of 14 amino acids. Germline loops: CDR1 SGHRS, CDR2 YFSETQ. Between the trimmed V and J ends, which lost 1 base and 2 bases, there was a span of 7 bases. The CDR3 bases are TGCGCCAGCAGCTTGTTGAATCCTGGAAACACCATATATTTT. It yields the protein CASSLLNPGNTIYF.

The rearrangement uses TRBV7-2 and TRBJ2-3, with 8 nucleotides matching TRBD2. This CDR3 is 15 amino acids long. From germline, CDR1 is SGHTA and CDR2 FQGNSA. V trimming: 5 bases; J trimming: 6 bases; junction bases outside the gene matches: 10. The CDR3 sequence is CASSRQRGGPDTQYF. As DNA, the CDR3 is TGTGCCAGCAGCCGCCAACGGGGGGGGCCGGATACGCAGTATTTT. Supplemented by reference TRBV7-2 and TRBJ2-3, the full variable domain reads GAGVSQSPSNKVTEKGKDVELRCDPISGHTALYWYRQSLGQGLEFLIYFQGNSAPDKSGLPSDRFSAERTGGSVSTLTIQRTQQEDSAVYLCASSRQRGGPDTQYFGPGTRLTVL.

V is TRBV11-2 and J is TRBJ2-3; 10 positions match TRBD2. The germline CDR1 and CDR2 sequences are SGHAT and FQNNGV. Trimming at V came to 0 bases and at J to 3 bases, leaving 6 bases not matched to a gene. This CDR3 contains 17 residues. The CDR3 DNA is TGTGCCAGCAGCTTAGATGTAGCGGGGGGTATTACAGATACGCAGTATTTT. Translating it yields CASSLDVAGGITDTQYF.

This sequence joins TRBV2 and TRBJ1-5, with D tentatively TRBD1 (6 bases). CDR1 is SNHLY and CDR2 is FYNNEI in the germline V gene. Trimming shortened V by 2 bases and J by 4 bases, and 12 bases separated the two germline ends. This CDR3 has 15 amino acids. CDR3 protein: CASSERRGGNQPQHF. CDR3 coding DNA: TGTGCCAGCAGTGAACGCAGGGGCGGGAATCAGCCCCAGCATTTT.

V is TRBV10-3 and J is TRBJ1-1; no definite D call. The V end lost 0 bases, the J end lost 0 bases, and 8 bases lay between the germline ends. This CDR3 has 15 amino acids. Germline V CDR1 and CDR2: ENHRY, SYGVKD. The DNA for the CDR3 is TGTGCCATCAGTGAGTCTGTAGGGCTGAACACTGAAGCTTTCTTT. Encoded protein: CAISESVGLNTEAFF.

A few counts support this clone. The rearrangement links TRBV30 to TRBJ1-4, with unresolved D. Germline V CDR1 and CDR2: GTSNPN, SVGIG (reference sequence). The CDR3 loop spans 12 amino acids. V dropped 0 bases and J dropped 7 bases, with 6 bases sitting between them. CDR3 nucleotides: TGTGCCTGGAGTGTACTCCGTGAAAAACTGTTTTTT. The encoded protein is CAWSVLREKLFF.

This chain links TRBV25-1 with TRBJ1-3; unclear D gene. Germline CDR1 reads MGHDK; CDR2 reads SYGVNS. Trimming stripped 8 bases from V and 0 bases from J, with 11 bases between. This CDR3 spans 14 amino acids. CDR3 DNA sequence: TGTGCCAGCCTTACTCGTGGCTCTGGAAACACCATATATTTT. Translating it yields CASLTRGSGNTIYF. Full variable domain (rest looked up from reference TRBV25-1 and TRBJ1-3): EADIYQTPRYLVIGTGKKITLECSQTMGHDKMYWYQQDPGMELHLIHYSYGVNSTEKGDLSSESTVSRIRTEHFPLTLESARPSHTSQYLCASLTRGSGNTIYFGEGSWLTVV.

This clone was found once. The gene calls are TRBV24-1 and TRBJ1-4, with D unclear. This CDR3 region has 13 residues. Germline CDR1 reads KGHDR; CDR2 reads SFDVKD. V lost 7 bases and J lost 7, with 12 bases in between. The CDR3 DNA reads TGTGCCACCAGGGGCAGTGAGGGTGAAAAACTGTTTTTT. Translating gives CATRGSEGEKLFF.

The rearrangement joins TRBV7-9 to TRBJ2-4, with D unclear. Germline values: CDR1 SEHNR, CDR2 FQNEAQ (reference sequence). V lost 4 bases, J lost 8 bases, and 15 bases lay in between. The CDR3 is 14 amino acids. The CDR3 protein is CASSSTDAGDIQYF. The CDR3 nucleotides read TGTGCCAGCAGCTCAACGGACGCCGGAGACATTCAGTACTTC.

This sequence joins TRBV10-3 and TRBJ1-1; no definite D call. Trimming took off 6 bases at V and 0 bases at J, with 8 bases between the two ends. Germline CDR1 ENHRY, CDR2 SYGVKD. This CDR3 contains 13 residues. CDR3 loop: CAIRNLVNTEAFF. The CDR3 DNA is TGTGCCATCAGGAACTTGGTGAACACTGAAGCTTTCTTT.

CDR3 loop: CSGKFPGNTIYF. CDR3 DNA sequence: TGCAGCGGGAAGTTTCCTGGAAACACCATATATTTT. The chain recombines TRBV29-1 with TRBJ1-3; D gene ambiguous. The CDR3 contains 12 residues. CDR1 SQVTM and CDR2 ANQGSEA come from the germline V gene. With 7 bases removed from V and 2 bases from J, the gap between germline ends came to 9 bases.

V usage is TRBV7-2 and J usage is TRBJ2-3; D possibly corresponds to TRBD2 (6 bases). The CDR3 runs to 15 residues. Trimming pared 3 bases from V and 1 base from J, leaving 11 bases between. The V gene's germline CDR1 is SGHTA and CDR2 FQGNSA. The CDR3: CASSFAGRGTDTQYF. The CDR3 DNA reads TGTGCCAGCAGCTTTGCGGGGCGGGGCACAGATACGCAGTATTTT.

The chain carries TRBV11-3 and TRBJ2-5; TRBD1 aligns across 7 bases. The length of the CDR3 is 14 residues. Germline CDR1 SGHNT, CDR2 YENEEA. The ends lost 3 bases at V and 1 base at J; junction bases unmatched: 2. The CDR3 nucleotides read TGTGCCAGCAGCTTGACAGGGACCCAAGAGACCCAGTACTTC. Protein product: CASSLTGTQETQYF.

V and J are TRBV2 and TRBJ1-2, with 7 bases that match TRBD1. Losses at the gene ends were 2 bases for V and 4 bases for J; bases not matched to a gene: 7. Germline CDR1 SNHLY, CDR2 FYNNEI. The CDR3 loop spans 15 amino acids. CDR3 in amino acids: CASSESSPGGYGYTF. The DNA for the CDR3 is TGTGCCAGCAGTGAATCCAGTCCAGGGGGCTATGGCTACACCTTC.

This chain uses TRBV7-9 with TRBJ1-6, with D unresolved. CDR3 length: 15 residues. Germline V gene sequence: CDR1 SEHNR, CDR2 FQNEAQ (reference sequence). V gave up 3 bases and J gave up 7 bases, with 13 bases separating them. CDR3 region: CASSFGSDGNSPLHF. The CDR3 nucleotides read TGTGCCAGCAGCTTTGGGAGTGACGGAAATTCACCCCTCCACTTT.